This T cell receptor beta chain was sequenced during a study of blood T cells in healthy people across ages. Germline-derived CDR1 and CDR2 are LGHDT and YNNKEL (reference sequence). The CDR3 covers 12 residues. The V end lost 3 bases, the J end lost 5 bases, and 7 bases lay between the germline ends. This clonotype occurred many times. Through a sample-barcoded 5' primer and a J-beta primer mix, a second PCR was run for roughly 6 to 12 cycles. Each single sample gave us at least 2.5 million CDR3-containing paired-end reads. TCRdb redid the calling of the 5' RACE reads with MiXCR, one entry per CDR3 protein. The table has roughly 800,000 distinct CDR3 sequences, roughly 26% seen once. The same data also contributed to another study, on T cells of mothers and their children.

The sequenced material came from blood. The receptor was derived from a boy younger than 18 in good health. This sequence joins TRBV3-1 and TRBJ2-5; D gene ambiguous. CDR3 DNA sequence: TGTGCCAGCAGCCACTTAGGGGAGACCCAGTACTTC. Residues: CASSHLGETQYF.